This T cell receptor beta chain was obtained from a study of blood T cell repertoires in COVID-19. The CDR3 is 15 amino acids. The junction had 8 bases not matched to a gene; V was cut back by 4 bases and J by 5 bases. Germline V gene data show CDR1 as SGDLS and CDR2 as YYNGEE. The authors' processing: Researchers report that nucleated cell counts were estimated from reference gene primer amplification. Profiled with immunoSEQ multiplex PCR; TCRdb holds only in-frame clones, not every one. The V and J calls and clone size are taken from that table; D and trimming were inferred from the DNA. The sample lists more than 140,000 clones, 75% to 85% seen once, with 6.5% to 9% in the top ten.

The TCR was taken from a woman aged 45-65 years in a cohort sampled during active or convalescent COVID-19. Sequenced: peripheral blood. This chain joins TRBV9 and TRBJ2-5; 10 bases fit TRBD1. CDR3 bases: TGTGCCAGCAGCCCAGAGACAGGGGGCGGGGAGACCCAGTACTTC. Translated, it gives CASSPETGGGETQYF.